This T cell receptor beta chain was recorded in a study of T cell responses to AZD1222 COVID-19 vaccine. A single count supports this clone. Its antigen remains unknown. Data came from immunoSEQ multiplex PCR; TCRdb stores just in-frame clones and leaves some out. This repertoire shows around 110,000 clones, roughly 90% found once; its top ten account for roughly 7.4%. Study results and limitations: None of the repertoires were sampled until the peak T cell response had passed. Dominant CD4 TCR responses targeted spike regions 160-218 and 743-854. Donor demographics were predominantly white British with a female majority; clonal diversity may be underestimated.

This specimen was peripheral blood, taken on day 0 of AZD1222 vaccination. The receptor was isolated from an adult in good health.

The CDR3 region is CASNSGSTDTQYF. In DNA form, the CDR3 reads TGTGCCAGCAACAGCGGGAGTACCGATACGCAGTATTTT. This rearrangement joins TRBV9 to TRBJ2-3; TRBD2 agrees at 8 bases. This CDR3 has 13 residues. V lost 6 bases and J lost 6; bases outside the gene matches: 6. The germline V gene has CDR1 SGDLS and CDR2 YYNGEE.